These T cell receptor beta chains were read from a single sample in a study of cytomegalovirus exposure and HLA in healthy donors. Sequencing used immunoSEQ multiplex PCR; TCRdb keeps in-frame clones, though not all of them. The table has about 120,000 clones, just under 75% seen once; the top ten hold about 2%. What was sequenced was PBMCs. These receptors were obtained from a human donor in good health. The CDR3 runs from the conserved cysteine through the conserved F or W. Each record gives: clone size, CDR3 length, V gene, J gene, D gene, CDR3 DNA, CDR3 protein. A D gene is named only where the DNA matches it firmly. The listing skips clone size in some rows; elsewhere it reads once, few, many or a size class.

NA	12	TRBV28	TRBJ1-2	NA	TGTGCCAGCAGTGCCCCGGGCTATGGCTACACCTTC	CASSAPGYGYTF
NA	12	TRBV11-2	TRBJ2-7	NA	TGTGCCAGCAGCCCTCGTGTATACGAGCAGTACTTC	CASSPRVYEQYF
NA	16	TRBV6-6	TRBJ2-7	TRBD1	TGTGCCAGCAGGCCAGACCTTCAGGGGGCAAAGTACGAGCAGTACTTC	CASRPDLQGAKYEQYF
NA	14	TRBV2	TRBJ1-5	TRBD1	TGTGCCAGCAGTCTTACAGGGGGAGGTCAGCCCCAGCATTTT	CASSLTGGGQPQHF
NA	15	TRBV5-4	TRBJ2-2	NA	TGTGCCAGCAGCTTGGCGGGAGTTCGGACCGGGGAGCTGTTTTTT	CASSLAGVRTGELFF
NA	17	TRBV19	TRBJ2-2	TRBD2	TGTGCCAGTAGTGAAGGGATCCGGGACTATGGCATAGGGGAGCTGTTTTTT	CASSEGIRDYGIGELFF
NA	18	TRBV28	TRBJ2-7	TRBD2	TGTGCCAGCAGTTCATCTCCGGGACTAGCGGGATTCTACTACGAGCAGTACTTC	CASSSSPGLAGFYYEQYF
NA	15	TRBV7-3	TRBJ1-2	NA	TGTGCCAGCAGCGTCACGGGGGGCGCGAACTATGGCTACACCTTC	CASSVTGGANYGYTF
NA	13	TRBV6-5	TRBJ1-6	NA	TGTGCCAGCAGCCCCGGGGGGAGGTCACCCCTCCACTTT	CASSPGGRSPLHF
NA	15	TRBV11-2	TRBJ2-1	NA	TGTGCCAGCAGCTTAGTCGATGGGGGCCGGAATGAGCAGTTCTTC	CASSLVDGGRNEQFF
NA	13	TRBV19	TRBJ1-3	NA	TGTGCCAGTAGTATTGGGGACTGGAGCACCATATATTTT	CASSIGDWSTIYF
NA	14	TRBV6-5	TRBJ2-7	NA	TGTGCCAGCAGTTACGGGCAGGCAATCTACGAGCAGTACTTC	CASSYGQAIYEQYF
few	15	TRBV25-1	TRBJ1-6	TRBD1	TGTGCCAGCAGCCTCGGGACAGGGGGCCCGTCACCCCTCCACTTT	CASSLGTGGPSPLHF
NA	14	TRBV5-1	TRBJ2-5	NA	TGCGCCAGCAGCTTATCAACAGGGAAAGAGACCCAGTACTTC	CASSLSTGKETQYF
NA	15	TRBV6-1	TRBJ1-5	TRBD1	TGTGCCAGCACCCAACGGCACAGGGGACGTCAGCCCCAGCATTTT	CASTQRHRGRQPQHF
NA	15	TRBV7-6	TRBJ2-1	NA	TGTGCCAGCAGCTTAGCTGGGGCCACCCTCAATGAGCAGTTCTTC	CASSLAGATLNEQFF
NA	14	TRBV5-1	TRBJ1-4	NA	TGCGCCAGCAGCGGGGGCGCGGGTAATGAAAAACTGTTTTTT	CASSGGAGNEKLFF
NA	15	TRBV11-2	TRBJ2-4	NA	TGTGCCAGCAGCGAGCGGGCCTCAGCCAAAAACATTCAGTACTTC	CASSERASAKNIQYF
NA	18	TRBV7-2	TRBJ2-2	TRBD2	TGTGCCAGCAGCTCCGCGGGACTAGCGGGAGCGAACACCGGGGAGCTGTTTTTT	CASSSAGLAGANTGELFF
NA	12	TRBV28	TRBJ2-7	NA	TGTGCCAGCAGGTCGGACAGTTACGGGCAGTACTTC	CASRSDSYGQYF
NA	14	TRBV4-2	TRBJ2-2	TRBD2	TGTGCCAGCAGCTCGGGGGGAGACACCGGGGAGCTGTTTTTT	CASSSGGDTGELFF
few	13	TRBV13	TRBJ1-5	NA	TGTGCCAGCAGCGCCTCAGGGGATCAGCCCCAGCATTTT	CASSASGDQPQHF
few	15	TRBV5-4	TRBJ2-7	TRBD2	TGTGCCAGCAGCCATGATAGCGGGGGGGGGAGCGAGCAGTACTTC	CASSHDSGGGSEQYF
NA	16	TRBV5-6	TRBJ2-1	TRBD2	TGTGCCAGCAGCTTTACCACTAGCGGGCGTAACAATGAGCAGTTCTTC	CASSFTTSGRNNEQFF
NA	13	TRBV2	TRBJ1-2	NA	TGTGCCAGCAGTGAAGGGGGGGGCTATGGCTACACCTTC	CASSEGGGYGYTF
NA	15	TRBV19	TRBJ2-1	NA	TGTGCCAGTAGTCCAAGGCCGGGGATCTACAATGAGCAGTTCTTC	CASSPRPGIYNEQFF
NA	14	TRBV5-6	TRBJ1-2	NA	TGTGCCAGCAGCACGGGGGGATCCGGTTATGGCTACACCTTC	CASSTGGSGYGYTF
NA	13	TRBV19	TRBJ2-7	NA	TGTGCCAGTTCCGGGCTGGGACTCTACGAGCAGTACTTC	CASSGLGLYEQYF
NA	16	TRBV30	TRBJ2-7	TRBD2	TGTGCCTGGAGTGTACGACTAGCGGGAGAGGACTACGAGCAGTACTTC	CAWSVRLAGEDYEQYF
NA	15	TRBV7-3	TRBJ2-1	TRBD1	TGTGCCAGCAGCTCCGGGACAGGCCCCTACAATGAGCAGTTCTTC	CASSSGTGPYNEQFF
NA	16	TRBV5-1	TRBJ1-3	NA	TGCGCCAGCAGCGAGATGGGTCAGGGCGCTGGAAACACCATATATTTT	CASSEMGQGAGNTIYF
NA	16	TRBV9	TRBJ2-2	NA	TGTGCCAGCAGCTTGAGACTCAACCTGAACACCGGGGAGCTGTTTTTT	CASSLRLNLNTGELFF
few	11	TRBV28	TRBJ2-7	NA	TGTGCCAGTCAGGGGAATTACGAGCAGTACTTC	CASQGNYEQYF
NA	14	TRBV28	TRBJ1-2	NA	TGTGCCAGCAGTTTAAATTGGCAGTTCTATGGCTACACCTTC	CASSLNWQFYGYTF
NA	13	TRBV6-6	TRBJ1-1	NA	TGTGCCAGCAGTAACAGGGACAACACTGAAGCTTTCTTT	CASSNRDNTEAFF
NA	15	TRBV11-2	TRBJ1-5	NA	TGTGCCAGCAGCTCGAACAGAAATAGCAATCAGCCCCAGCATTTT	CASSSNRNSNQPQHF
NA	15	TRBV5-4	TRBJ1-2	TRBD1	TGTGCCAGCAGCTCGACCGGGACAGGGTCGGGGGGCTACACCTTC	CASSSTGTGSGGYTF
NA	15	TRBV28	TRBJ1-4	NA	TGTGCCAGCGGCTCCCCGGGCGGGACTAATGAAAAACTGTTTTTT	CASGSPGGTNEKLFF
NA	16	TRBV4-2	TRBJ2-5	TRBD2	TGTGCCAGCAGCCAAGAACGGGGGGGCGAGATGGGCGCCCAGTACTTC	CASSQERGGEMGAQYF
NA	14	TRBV28	TRBJ1-6	NA	TGTGCCAGCAGTTTAGACATTTCCAACTCACCCCTCCACTTT	CASSLDISNSPLHF
NA	10	TRBV28	TRBJ1-1	NA	TGTGCTGCGGGGAGGACTGAAGCTTTCTTT	CAAGRTEAFF
NA	13	TRBV9	TRBJ1-2	NA	TGTGCCAGCAGCGCCCAGGGCCCCTATGGCTACACCTTC	CASSAQGPYGYTF
few	13	TRBV6-5	TRBJ1-5	NA	TGTGCCAGCCGGGCAGGGATCAATCAGCCCCAGCATTTT	CASRAGINQPQHF
NA	15	TRBV6-5	TRBJ1-6	TRBD1	TGTGCCAGCAGTGCCGATAGGGACAGGGGGGCACCCCTCCACTTT	CASSADRDRGAPLHF
NA	15	TRBV27	TRBJ1-5	NA	TGTGCCAGCAGTCCCACCGGCAGGGGCGATCAGCCCCAGCATTTT	CASSPTGRGDQPQHF
NA	16	TRBV6-4	TRBJ1-1	NA	TGTGCCAGAAGTGTCCTAAGGGGGACGGTTTATACTGAAGCTTTCTTT	CARSVLRGTVYTEAFF
few	13	TRBV6-1	TRBJ1-5	NA	TGTGCCAGCAGGTTGACACGCAATCAGCCCCAGCATTTT	CASRLTRNQPQHF
NA	13	TRBV7-9	TRBJ1-1	NA	TGTGCCAGCAGCAAGGACTCGAACACTGAAGCTTTCTTT	CASSKDSNTEAFF
NA	15	TRBV6-5	TRBJ2-7	NA	TGTGCCAGCAGTTCCCCGGGATGGGGAACCTACGAGCAGTACTTC	CASSSPGWGTYEQYF
NA	15	TRBV10-1	TRBJ2-1	NA	TGCGCCAGCAGTGAGTCGAGGGGGAGCGGGGTTGAGCAGTTCTTC	CASSESRGSGVEQFF
NA	11	TRBV6-1	TRBJ2-7	NA	TGTGCCAGCAGTGATACCTACGAGCAGTACTTC	CASSDTYEQYF
NA	13	TRBV19	TRBJ2-7	TRBD1	TGTGCCAGTAGTTCGGGACAGGGATACGAGCAGTACTTC	CASSSGQGYEQYF
NA	17	TRBV15	TRBJ1-5	TRBD1	TGTGCCACCAGCAGTTCCCGACAGGGCGCGCGCAATCAGCCCCAGCATTTT	CATSSSRQGARNQPQHF
NA	13	TRBV2	TRBJ1-1	NA	TGTGCCAGCAGGGATACAGCGAACACTGAAGCTTTCTTT	CASRDTANTEAFF
NA	16	TRBV4-2	TRBJ2-7	TRBD1	TGTGCCAGCAGCCCGGGACAGGGGAATGAAGGGTACGAGCAGTACTTC	CASSPGQGNEGYEQYF
NA	13	TRBV5-4	TRBJ1-4	NA	TGTGCCAGCAGCTTGCAGGGTGAGGAAAAACTGTTTTTT	CASSLQGEEKLFF
NA	14	TRBV2	TRBJ2-7	TRBD2	TGTGCCAGCAGCTCGGGACTAGCGGCCTACGAGCAGTACTTC	CASSSGLAAYEQYF
once	15	TRBV29-1	TRBJ2-3	NA	TGCAGCGGTAAAACAGGGTCCTGGGCCACAGATACGCAGTATTTT	CSGKTGSWATDTQYF
NA	11	TRBV7-8	TRBJ2-7	TRBD1	TGTGCCAGCAGCCTCGGGACAGACGCGTACTTC	CASSLGTDAYF
NA	15	TRBV15	TRBJ1-5	NA	TGTGCCACCAGCAGAGGGTGGCAGGGGTATGAGCCCCAGCATTTT	CATSRGWQGYEPQHF